The TCR beta chain described here comes from a study of blood T cell repertoires in COVID-19. Study at large: Samples of COVID-19 (acute and convalescent) were obtained from the United States, Italy and Spain.

V shed 9 bases, J shed 4 bases, and the junction held 18 bases outside the gene matches. Germline CDR1 KGHDR, CDR2 SFDVKD. The CDR3 sequence is 18 residues long. Libraries were prepared by immunoSEQ multiplex PCR; TCRdb keeps only in-frame clonotypes and omits some of them. The sample has about 40,000 clones; 91% are singletons. Material for sequencing was peripheral blood. The origin of this receptor is a woman aged 25-40 years in a cohort sampled during active COVID-19. The chain couples TRBV24-1 to TRBJ2-2, with TRBD2 identical over 8 bases. The CDR3, as DNA: TGTGCCACCTCACGGGGGGGGGACGAGTGGAGTCGCACCGGGGAGCTGTTTTTT. Translating it yields CATSRGGDEWSRTGELFF.